This TCR beta chain is drawn from a study of OX40 agonist ivuxolimab in advanced cancers. Study as a whole: Having had anti-PD-1, anti-PD-L1 or anti-CTLA-4 therapy before was allowed, and about 40% had some.

This clone appeared a few times. Its antigen is currently unknown. Overall study results and limits: Compared with others, partial responders at 0.1-3.0 mg/kg displayed clonal expansion among the lowest. By week 6 at 0.1 to 3.0 mg/kg, blood CD4+ and CD8+ T cells had expanded clonally.

Generated by immunoSEQ multiplex PCR, the TCRdb table keeps only in-frame clones and is missing some. This sample has more than 15,000 clones; about 74% occur once, and the top ten carry roughly 24%. The V gene lost 4 bases and the J gene lost 3 bases, with 10 bases spanning the gap. The CDR3 loop spans 14 amino acids. CDR1 and CDR2 from the germline V gene are MNHEY and SMNVEV (reference sequence). V and J are TRBV27 and TRBJ2-1; perhaps TRBD1 as D (5 bases). The receptor's source is an adult with an advanced solid tumor such as melanoma, head and neck, liver or kidney cancer. Sequencing was performed on CD4+ or CD8+ T cells sorted from blood, taken in a trial of the OX40 agonist ivuxolimab. CDR3 amino acids: CASSYGHLYNEQFF. The DNA for the CDR3 is TGTGCCAGCAGTTATGGACATCTCTACAATGAGCAGTTCTTC.